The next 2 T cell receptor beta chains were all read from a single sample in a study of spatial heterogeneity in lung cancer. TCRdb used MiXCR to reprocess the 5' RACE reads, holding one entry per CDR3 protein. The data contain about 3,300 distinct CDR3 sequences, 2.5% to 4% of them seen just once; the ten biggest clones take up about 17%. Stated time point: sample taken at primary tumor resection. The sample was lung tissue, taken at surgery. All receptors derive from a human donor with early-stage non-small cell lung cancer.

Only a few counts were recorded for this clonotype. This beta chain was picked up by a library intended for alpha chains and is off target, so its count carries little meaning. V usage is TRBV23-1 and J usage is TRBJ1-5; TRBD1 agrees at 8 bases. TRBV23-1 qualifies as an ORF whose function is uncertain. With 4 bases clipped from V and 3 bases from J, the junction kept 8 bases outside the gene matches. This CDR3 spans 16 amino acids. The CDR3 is CASSLWTGNVNQPQHF. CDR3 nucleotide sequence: TGCGCCAGCAGTCTCTGGACAGGGAACGTCAATCAGCCCCAGCATTTT.

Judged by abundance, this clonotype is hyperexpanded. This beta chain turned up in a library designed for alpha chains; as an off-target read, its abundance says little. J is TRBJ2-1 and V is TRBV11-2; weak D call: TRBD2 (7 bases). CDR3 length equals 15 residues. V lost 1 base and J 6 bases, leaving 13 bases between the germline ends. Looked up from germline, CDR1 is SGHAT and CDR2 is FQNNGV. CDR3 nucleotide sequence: TGTGCCAGCAGCTTAGGGGGGGGCGTGGGCAATGAGCAGTTCTTC. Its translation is CASSLGGGVGNEQFF.